This entry describes one T cell receptor (beta chain). Trimming took 5 bases from V and 0 from J, leaving 10 bases between them. CDR1 and CDR2 from the germline V gene are PRHDT and FYEKMQ (reference sequence). The CDR3 is 14 amino acids. This sample stems from a study of CD8+ T cells in alopecia areata. Sequencing used cDNA as its template, made by extracting RNA and reverse transcribing it. Measured with immunoSEQ multiplex PCR; TCRdb has only the in-frame clones, and not every one. The sample records 180,000 or so clones, about 70% being singletons. The chain combines TRBV13 with TRBJ2-5; possibly TRBD2 for D (5 bases). The TCR was taken from a human donor with alopecia areata. Source: CD8+ T cells sorted from blood, taken at week 0. CDR3 sequence (DNA): TGTGCCAGCAGCAGAGGGCTAGACCAAGAGACCCAGTACTTC. Encoded protein: CASSRGLDQETQYF.